This T cell receptor beta chain emerged from a study of cytomegalovirus exposure and HLA in healthy donors. Whole-study results and caveats: In a later analysis, parvovirus B19, influenza, CMV and Epstein-Barr virus appeared linked to several top co-occurrence clusters.

Trimming pared 0 bases from V and 1 base from J, leaving 10 bases between. This CDR3 contains 15 residues. Germline V gene sequence: CDR1 SGHRS, CDR2 YFSETQ. A remark on this clone: Its antigen is undetermined.

PCR amplification relied on 60 Vbeta primers (plus 13 Jbeta primers). Assay used: immunoSEQ multiplex PCR; TCRdb lists only in-frame clones, some missing. Of about 180,000 clones listed, 75% to 90% were seen once; the top ten hold around 1.4%. This TCR derives from a girl aged 5 to 17 in good health and CMV-seropositive. The sample taken for sequencing was PBMCs. V gene TRBV5-1 combines with J gene TRBJ2-5; TRBD2 is a possible D gene (5 bases). CDR3 in DNA: TGCGCCAGCAGCTTGGGGGTGGGAGTCCAAGAGACCCAGTACTTC. This sequence encodes CASSLGVGVQETQYF.